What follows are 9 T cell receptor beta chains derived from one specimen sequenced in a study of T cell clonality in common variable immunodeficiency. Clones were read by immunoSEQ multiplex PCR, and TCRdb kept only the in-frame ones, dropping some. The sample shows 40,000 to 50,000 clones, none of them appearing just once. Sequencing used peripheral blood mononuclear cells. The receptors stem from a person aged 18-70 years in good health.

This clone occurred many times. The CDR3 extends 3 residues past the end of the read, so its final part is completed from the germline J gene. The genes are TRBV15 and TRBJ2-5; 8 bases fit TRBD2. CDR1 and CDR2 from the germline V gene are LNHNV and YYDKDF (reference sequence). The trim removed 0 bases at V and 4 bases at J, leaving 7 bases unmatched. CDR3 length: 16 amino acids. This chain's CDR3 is CATSRDHLAGRETQYF. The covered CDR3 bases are TGTGCCACCAGCAGAGATCACCTAGCGGGTCGAGAGACC.

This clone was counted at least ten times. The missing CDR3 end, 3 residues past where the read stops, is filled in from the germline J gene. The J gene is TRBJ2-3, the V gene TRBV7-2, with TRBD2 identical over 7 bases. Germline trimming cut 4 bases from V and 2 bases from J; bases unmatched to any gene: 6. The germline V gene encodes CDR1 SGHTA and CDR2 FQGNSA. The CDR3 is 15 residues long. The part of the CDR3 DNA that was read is TGTGCCAGCAGCTACCGGGGGGACTACACAGATACG. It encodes CASSYRGDYTDT. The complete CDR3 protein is CASSYRGDYTDTQYF.

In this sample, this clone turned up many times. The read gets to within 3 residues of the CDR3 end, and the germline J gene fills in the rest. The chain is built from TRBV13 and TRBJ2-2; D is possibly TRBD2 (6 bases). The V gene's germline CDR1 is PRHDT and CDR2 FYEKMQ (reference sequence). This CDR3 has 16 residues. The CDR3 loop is CASGAGIYSYNSPLFF. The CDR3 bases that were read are TGTGCCAGCGGGGCGGGGATTTACTCCTATAATTCACCG.

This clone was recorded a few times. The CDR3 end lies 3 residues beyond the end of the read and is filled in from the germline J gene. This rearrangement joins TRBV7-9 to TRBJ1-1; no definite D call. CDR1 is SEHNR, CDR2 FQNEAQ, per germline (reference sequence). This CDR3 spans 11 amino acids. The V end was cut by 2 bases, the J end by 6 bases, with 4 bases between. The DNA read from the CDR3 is TGTGCCAGCAGCTTACGGTCTGAA. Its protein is CASSLRSE. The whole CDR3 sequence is CASSLRSEAFF.

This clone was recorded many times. The CDR3 bases that were read are TGCAGCGTTGAAGAGGACAGCCCGAAAAGGGCCAACGTC. Translating it yields CSVEEDSPKRANV. The whole CDR3 protein reads CSVEEDSPKRANVLTF. The rearrangement joins TRBV29-1 to TRBJ2-6; a possible D gene is TRBD1 (6 bases). Read sequence stops 3 residues before the CDR3 end, and the germline J gene provides the missing end. From germline, CDR1 is SQVTM and CDR2 ANQGSEA. The V end lost 0 bases, the J end lost 5 bases, and 14 bases lay between the germline ends. The CDR3 runs 16 residues.

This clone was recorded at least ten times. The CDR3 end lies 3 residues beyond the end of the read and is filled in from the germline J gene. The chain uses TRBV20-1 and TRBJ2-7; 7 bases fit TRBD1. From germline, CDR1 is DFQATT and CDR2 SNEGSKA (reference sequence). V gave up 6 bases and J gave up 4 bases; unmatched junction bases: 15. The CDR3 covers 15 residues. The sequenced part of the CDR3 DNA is TGCAGTGCAATAAAACAGGGGAAGGCTAGTTACGAG. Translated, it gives CSAIKQGKASYE. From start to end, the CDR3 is CSAIKQGKASYEQYF.

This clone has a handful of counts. This chain's CDR3 is CASVGTVDFGNTIYF. CDR3 bases read: TGTGCCAGTGTCGGGACAGTCGACTTCGGAAACACC. The V gene is TRBV19, the J gene TRBJ1-3, with TRBD1 identical over 7 bases. The read gets to within 3 residues of the CDR3 end, and the germline J gene fills in the rest. The CDR3 spans 15 residues. Germline CDR1 LNHDA, CDR2 SQIVND (reference sequence). With V trimmed by 8 bases and J by 4 bases, 11 bases remained unmatched.

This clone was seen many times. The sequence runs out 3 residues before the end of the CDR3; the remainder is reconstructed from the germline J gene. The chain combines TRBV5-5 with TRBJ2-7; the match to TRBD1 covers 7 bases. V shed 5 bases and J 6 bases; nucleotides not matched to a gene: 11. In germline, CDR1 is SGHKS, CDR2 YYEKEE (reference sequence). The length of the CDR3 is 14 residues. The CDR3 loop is CASSLNRQGGEQYF. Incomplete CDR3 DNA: TGTGCCAGCAGTCTGAACCGACAGGGTGGCGAG.

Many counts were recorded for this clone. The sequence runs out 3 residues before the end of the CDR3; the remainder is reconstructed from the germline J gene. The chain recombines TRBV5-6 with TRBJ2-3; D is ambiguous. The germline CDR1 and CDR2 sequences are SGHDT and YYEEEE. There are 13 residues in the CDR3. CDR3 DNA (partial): TGTGCCAGCAACTCGAACAGACAAGAGACG. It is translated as CASNSNRQET. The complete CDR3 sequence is CASNSNRQETQYF.